One sample yielded the 28 T cell receptor beta chains listed below, sequenced in a study of human T cells and chemical hapten exposure. TCRdb re-analysed the 5' RACE reads in MiXCR, keeping a single row per CDR3 protein. This sample yields under 150,000 distinct CDR3 sequences, of which roughly a fifth are seen a single time; approximately 2.6% belongs to the top ten. Unfractionated whole blood yielded total RNA. The source of these receptors is a human donor in good health.

The rearrangement links TRBV19 to TRBJ1-4; tentative D call: TRBD1 (6 bases). The CDR3 length is 14 residues. CDR1 LNHDA and CDR2 SQIVND come from the germline V gene (reference sequence). The V gene lost 4 bases and the J gene lost 6 bases, with 12 bases spanning the gap. CDR3 protein: CASSSQGRDEKLFF. Here the CDR3 DNA reads TGTGCCAGTAGTAGCCAGGGGAGGGATGAAAAACTGTTTTTT.

This chain uses TRBV28 with TRBJ1-2, with a weak D call TRBD1 (5 bases). Trimming left V 10 bases short and J 4 bases short, with 16 bases between. CDR3 length equals 13 residues. CDR1 and CDR2 (germline): MDHEN, SYDVKM. DNA of the CDR3: TGTGCCACCTCCGCCGGGACGGTCTATGGCTACACCTTC. This sequence encodes CATSAGTVYGYTF.

On this clonotype: At one of its ends the junction is not consistent with the germline gene, which may arise from a read error. The chain uses TRBV2 and TRBJ1-1; D unresolved. CDR3 size: 13 residues. Germline-derived CDR1 and CDR2 are SNHLY and FYNNEI. CDR3 DNA sequence: TGTGCCAGCAGTAGAGCCGAGGTTTGGCCGAGAGACTTT. Protein product: CASSRAEVWPRDF.

The chain links TRBV18 to TRBJ1-2, with 10 nucleotides matching TRBD1. Trimming at V came to 3 bases and at J to 3 bases, leaving 4 bases not matched to a gene. From germline, CDR1 is KGHSH and CDR2 LQKENI. This CDR3 contains 15 residues. CDR3: CASSPRDRGDYGYTF. The DNA for the CDR3 is TGTGCCAGCTCACCGCGGGACAGGGGAGACTATGGCTACACCTTC. Based on the CDR3 plus reference TRBV18 and TRBJ1-2, the full variable domain is NAGVMQNPRHLVRRRGQEARLRCSPMKGHSHVYWYRQLPEEGLKFMVYLQKENIIDESGMPKERFSAEFPKEGPSILRIQQVVRGDSAAYFCASSPRDRGDYGYTFGSGTRLTVV.

This clonotype was detected only a few times. The rearrangement joins TRBV6-2 or TRBV6-3 to TRBJ2-6; D gene uncertain. Germline V gene data show CDR1 as MNHEY and CDR2 as SVGEGT. The ends were cut back, 3 bases at V and 0 bases at J, with 18 bases in the middle. CDR3 length: 19 amino acids. The CDR3 here is CASSYPWTVLPSGANVLTF. The DNA for the CDR3 is TGTGCCAGCAGTTATCCTTGGACCGTTCTTCCCTCTGGGGCCAACGTCCTGACTTTC.

The chain couples TRBV28 to TRBJ2-7, with 7 positions matching TRBD1. The CDR3 has 16 residues. Trimming took 2 bases from V and 0 from J; bases not matched to a gene: 7. Germline V gene data show CDR1 as MDHEN and CDR2 as SYDVKM. The CDR3 region is CASSLDRASPSYEQYF. The CDR3 nucleotides are TGTGCCAGCAGTTTAGACAGGGCCTCCCCCTCCTACGAGCAGTACTTC. Based on the CDR3 plus reference TRBV28 and TRBJ2-7, the full variable domain is DVKVTQSSRYLVKRTGEKVFLECVQDMDHENMFWYRQDPGLGLRLIYFSYDVKMKEKGDIPEGYSVSREKKERFSLILESASTNQTSMYLCASSLDRASPSYEQYFGPGTRLTVT.

This clonotype showed up just a few times. This rearrangement joins TRBV12-3 or TRBV12-4 to TRBJ2-7; D is ambiguous. The CDR3 has 16 amino acids. Trimming took off 4 bases at V and 7 bases at J, with 23 bases between the two ends. CDR3 nucleotides: TGTGCCAGCAGTTCCCACCCCGGACGCCGGGTTTGGGAGCAGTACTTC. Its protein is CASSSHPGRRVWEQYF.

This clonotype has only a few counts. The genes are TRBV24-1 and TRBJ2-2; TRBD2 matches at 8 bases. This CDR3 is built from 15 residues. V trimming: 2 bases; J trimming: 10 bases; junction bases outside the gene matches: 8. From germline, CDR1 is KGHDR and CDR2 SFDVKD. The CDR3 protein is CATSDSTGGAEELFF. The CDR3 DNA reads as TGTGCCACCAGTGATTCCACGGGGGGGGCCGAGGAGCTGTTTTTT.

The V and J genes are TRBV6-1 and TRBJ1-2; 8 bases are a match to TRBD1. This CDR3 has 16 amino acids. Germline V gives CDR1 MNHNS, CDR2 SASEGT. V was clipped by 4 bases and J by 0 bases; unmatched bases: 7. The CDR3 coding sequence is TGTGCCAGCAGTGTGAACAGGGGGAGAGCTAACTATGGCTACACCTTC. Translation gives CASSVNRGRANYGYTF.

This clonotype was seen ten or more times. The J gene is TRBJ2-1, the V gene TRBV6-1, with 12 bases that match TRBD2. The germline V gene encodes CDR1 MNHNS and CDR2 SASEGT. J was trimmed by 0 bases and V by 8 bases; bases with no gene match: 5. CDR3 length: 16 residues. The CDR3 DNA is TGTGCCAGCGGTCTAGCGGGAGGGTTCTCCTACAATGAGCAGTTCTTC. Translating gives CASGLAGGFSYNEQFF.

This chain joins TRBV4-1 and TRBJ1-1; D ambiguous. V was clipped by 0 bases and J by 6 bases, with 14 bases between them. The CDR3 is 15 amino acids. Germline V lookup: CDR1 MGHRA, CDR2 YSYEKL. The CDR3 loop is CASSQDKWNFPEAFF. CDR3 DNA: TGCGCCAGCAGCCAAGATAAGTGGAACTTTCCTGAAGCTTTCTTT.

At least ten counts were recorded for this clonotype. The V call is TRBV18, the J call TRBJ1-2; D call uncertain. This CDR3 contains 13 residues. Between the trimmed V and J ends, which lost 3 bases and 3 bases, there was a span of 8 bases. The germline V gene encodes CDR1 KGHSH and CDR2 LQKENI. CDR3 amino acids: CASSPGGDYGYTF. The CDR3 coding sequence is TGTGCCAGCTCACCGGGCGGAGACTATGGCTACACCTTC.

This clonotype was detected once. The chain has TRBV29-1 and TRBJ1-1; TRBD1 matches 10 bases. The CDR3 is made up of 14 amino acids. Germline V gives CDR1 SQVTM, CDR2 ANQGSEA. The V segment lost 8 bases and the J segment 0 bases; nucleotides outside the gene matches: 6. DNA of the CDR3: TGCAGCCTCGGACAGGGGGACATGAACACTGAAGCTTTCTTT. The encoded protein is CSLGQGDMNTEAFF.

This rearrangement joins TRBV28 to TRBJ2-1; perhaps TRBD1 as D (5 bases). The CDR3 runs 12 residues. In germline, CDR1 is MDHEN, CDR2 SYDVKM. V was trimmed by 3 bases and J by 8 bases, leaving 8 bases between them. This chain's CDR3 is CASSFQGHEQFF. In DNA form, the CDR3 reads TGTGCCAGCAGTTTCCAGGGCCATGAGCAGTTCTTC.

This clonotype has more than one count but fewer than ten. CDR3 sequence reads: CSVQAVTDTQYF. The CDR3 nucleotides read TGCAGTGTACAAGCGGTCACAGATACGCAGTATTTT. This chain joins TRBV20-1 and TRBJ2-3; D possibly corresponds to TRBD2 (5 bases). Germline V gene data show CDR1 as DFQATT and CDR2 as SNEGSKA (reference sequence). V lost 7 bases, J lost 2 bases, and 10 bases lay in between. The CDR3 totals 12 residues.

The chain links TRBV24-1 to TRBJ2-1, with 8 positions matching TRBD2. In germline, CDR1 is KGHDR, CDR2 SFDVKD. The J segment lost 5 bases and the V segment lost 9 bases, leaving 8 bases of the junction unmatched. The length of the CDR3 is 14 residues. CDR3 region: CATAPAGANNEQFF. CDR3 DNA: TGTGCCACCGCCCCAGCGGGGGCGAACAATGAGCAGTTCTTC.

This clonotype was found a few times. The gene calls are TRBV28 and TRBJ2-3, with 7 positions matching TRBD2. This CDR3 is built from 15 residues. CDR1 and CDR2 (germline): MDHEN, SYDVKM. V gave up 2 bases and J gave up 1 base; unmatched junction bases: 3. Here the CDR3 reads CASSLIREGTDTQYF. CDR3 in DNA: TGTGCCAGCAGTTTAATACGGGAGGGCACAGATACGCAGTATTTT.

This clonotype was seen more than once but under ten times. The rearrangement uses TRBV28 and TRBJ1-5; tentatively, D is TRBD1 (5 bases). Trimming took 5 bases from V and 7 from J, leaving 12 bases between them. CDR3 length: 13 amino acids. Germline loops: CDR1 MDHEN, CDR2 SYDVKM. CDR3 protein: CASSDSPGQPQHF. CDR3 DNA: TGTGCCAGCAGTGACAGCCCTGGGCAGCCCCAGCATTTT.

This clonotype came up a few times. V usage is TRBV29-1 and J usage is TRBJ2-5; either TRBD1 or TRBD2 may supply D (5 bases each). V was trimmed by 7 bases and J by 3 bases, leaving 15 bases between them. The CDR3 loop spans 13 amino acids. Germline lookup yields CDR1 SQVTM and CDR2 ANQGSEA. CDR3 nucleotides: TGCAGCGGGTGGGGACGGAATGAAGAGACCCAGTACTTC. Translation: CSGWGRNEETQYF.

This clonotype has at least ten counts. The chain is built from TRBV13 and TRBJ2-3, with D hard to call. Germline V gives CDR1 PRHDT, CDR2 FYEKMQ (reference sequence). Trimming shortened V by 3 bases and J by 2 bases, and 0 bases separated the two germline ends. CDR3 size: 11 residues. The CDR3 nucleotides read TGTGCCAGCAGCTTCACAGATACGCAGTATTTT. Translated: CASSFTDTQYF.

The chain combines TRBV28 with TRBJ1-5, with 7 positions matching TRBD1. The germline V gene has CDR1 MDHEN and CDR2 SYDVKM. This CDR3 region has 15 residues. V lost 6 bases to trimming and J lost 4 bases; unmatched junction nucleotides: 9. CDR3 amino acids: CASRVQTGWNQPQHF. In DNA form, the CDR3 reads TGTGCCAGCAGGGTCCAGACAGGGTGGAATCAGCCCCAGCATTTT.

The chain links TRBV28 to TRBJ2-7; the D gene is possibly TRBD2 (6 bases). Trimming pared 6 bases from V and 3 bases from J, leaving 21 bases between. CDR1 and CDR2 (germline): MDHEN, SYDVKM. CDR3 length: 16 residues. The DNA of the CDR3 is TGTGCCAGCAGCGGAAACGCCGGGACTCGGCTCTACGAGCAGTACTTC. Residues: CASSGNAGTRLYEQYF.

This clonotype was seen once. The chain is built from TRBV28 and TRBJ1-1, with a tentative D call TRBD1 (6 bases). In germline, CDR1 is MDHEN, CDR2 SYDVKM. The CDR3 is 15 amino acids. V was cut by 8 bases and J by 4 bases, with 20 bases left in between. The CDR3 spells CASGSFLPGVTEAFF. The CDR3 DNA reads as TGTGCCAGCGGGTCCTTTTTGCCAGGGGTCACTGAAGCTTTCTTT.

This clonotype was seen a few times. V is TRBV3-1 and J is TRBJ2-3; weak D call: TRBD2 (6 bases). CDR1 and CDR2 from the germline V gene are LGHDT and YNNKEL (reference sequence). V shed 0 bases and J shed 0 bases, with 13 bases lying between them. CDR3 size: 17 residues. CDR3 nucleotides: TGTGCCAGCAGCCAAGATCCGACGGGACTTAGCACAGATACGCAGTATTTT. This gives the protein CASSQDPTGLSTDTQYF.

The rearrangement uses TRBV24-1 and TRBJ1-2; 9 nucleotides line up with TRBD1. The J segment lost 2 bases and the V segment lost 9 bases, leaving 0 bases of the junction unmatched. Germline V gene lookup returns CDR1 KGHDR and CDR2 SFDVKD. The CDR3 is 12 residues long. The CDR3 sequence is CATGQGNYGYTF. For the CDR3, the DNA is TGTGCCACCGGACAGGGGAACTATGGCTACACCTTC.

This chain joins TRBV28 and TRBJ2-1, with 9 bases matching TRBD1. Germline lookup yields CDR1 MDHEN and CDR2 SYDVKM. The CDR3 sequence is 13 residues long. Trimming removed 2 bases from V and 8 bases from J; junction bases left unmatched: 1. This CDR3 is CASSLTGGYEQFF. CDR3 bases: TGTGCCAGCAGTTTAACAGGGGGCTATGAGCAGTTCTTC.

The chain links TRBV29-1 to TRBJ2-1, with D perhaps matching TRBD2 (5 bases). The germline V gene has CDR1 SQVTM and CDR2 ANQGSEA. There are 13 residues in the CDR3. V was shortened by 4 bases and J by 7 bases, with 14 bases between the two germline ends. The CDR3 loop reads CSVAYTRGNEQFF. The CDR3 DNA sequence: TGCAGCGTTGCTTACACAAGAGGGAATGAGCAGTTCTTC.

This clonotype came up a few times. J is TRBJ2-4 and V is TRBV4-1; a weak D match, TRBD1 (6 bases). V lost 2 bases and J lost 0, with 14 bases in between. CDR1 MGHRA and CDR2 YSYEKL come from the germline V gene. This CDR3 has 17 amino acids. The chain's CDR3 is CASSQPSRGLAKNIQYF. Here the CDR3 DNA reads TGCGCCAGCAGCCAACCTTCCAGGGGCTTAGCCAAAAACATTCAGTACTTC.